This T cell receptor (beta chain) was sequenced during a study of cytomegalovirus exposure and HLA in healthy donors (dated by TCRdb to the late 2010s). With respect to the entire study: In an earlier analysis of approximately 640 of the donors, 250 to 350 Gb of sequence data and 117 million unique TCR beta sequences from approximately 180 million T cells were reported. To predict cytomegalovirus infection status, the study combined high-throughput TCR immunosequencing, statistical association of individual TCRs with disease status, and machine learning. Across some 400 genotyped donors of the cohort, an average of approximately 220,000 unique TCR beta nucleotide sequences per donor were sequenced, and roughly 17% of those sequences were non-productive. An earlier analysis of some 500 of the donors used high-throughput TCR beta sequencing to judge whether each TCR beta V gene segment behaved as functional or pseudogenic. Besides the first cohort of 550 to 750 subjects, a separate validation cohort made up of 120 different subjects was used. An early release covering roughly 600 HLA-typed donors comprised 250 to 350 gigabases of sequencing data and roughly 86 million unique TCR sequences. The aim of the study was to test whether cataloging public T cell receptors could identify signatures of past pathogen exposure. A later analysis re-examined previously published TCR beta repertoires from more than 550 donors and added high-resolution HLA genotyping to investigate patterns of TCR occurrence. Using immunosequencing, the study profiled T cell repertoires from 500 to 800 subjects and related those repertoires to cytomegalovirus serostatus. Alongside the repertoire data, information on donor age, sex, ethnicity and CMV serostatus was compiled. Because of strong linkage in the cohort, roughly five DR-DQ haplotypes were treated as single units for association and clustering. Typing coverage differed by locus: A, B, C, DRB1 and DQB1 were typed in about 620-630 donors, DQA1 in approximately 520, DPA1 in approximately 600, and DPB1 in 472. Every discovery cohort repertoire had been produced on one sequencing platform. Of the 300 to 500 genotyped donors, roughly 76% were placed in the genetic ancestry cluster associated with self-reported Caucasian donors. Rather than using new phenotypic data, the later analysis identified candidate immune exposures from TCR beta sequences and from how often those sequences occurred across donors. HLA typing covered class I and class II loci at four-digit resolution. A later genetic analysis used genome-wide SNP genotypes for about 55% of the 666 donors, treating that subset as a discovery cohort.

A note on this clone: Its antigen remains undetermined. No base-level quality is on record; no much larger clone is a single base apart.

Including cysteine and phenylalanine, the CDR3 has 17 amino acids. Only the CDR3 portion is preserved as DNA: 51 bases, with reading frame beginning at the first base. V is cut back by 3 bases and J by 5 bases, with 15 bases in the junction unmatched. For CDR1 and CDR2, the germline V gene lists SNHLY and FYNNEI. Results the study describes overall, beyond this receptor: Only TCR beta chains were sequenced in this cohort, and the absence of alpha or paired-chain data limited detectable features. Cytomegalovirus status was reported to be diagnosed by the classifier with high specificity and sensitivity in both the original and validation cohorts. According to a later analysis, TCR association rates differed among HLA loci, with DRB1 alleles showing the most associated TCRs and HLA-C alleles showing the fewest. A later analysis associated about 16,000 TCR beta sequences with specific HLA alleles at a false discovery rate of 0.05. The authors suggested that the approach could potentially be generalized to other disease states and immunological phenotypes. Because some donors lacked HLA typing at each locus, the association tests relied only on the typed subset. An earlier analysis of around 540 of the donors showed that most TCR beta V segments appeared in productive rearrangements either about 90% or about 30% of the time, which broadly matched IMGT annotations. The sequencing pipeline was judged likely to have produced a cluster of highly shared sequence variants as a technical artifact. Because counts were too low, some 17 rarely observed V segments, including chromosome 9 orphons, were excluded from the earlier analysis of roughly 580 of the donors. In a later genetic analysis, fewer N-insertions in productive TCRs were reported among donors in an Asian-associated ancestry cluster than the approximately 710-donor mean. Several of the top co-occurrence clusters appeared to be linked to parvovirus B19, influenza, CMV and Epstein-Barr virus, according to a later analysis. Some IMGT-functional V segments, including TRBV6-2 and TRBV6-3, could not be distinguished by the 87-base-pair reads and were therefore excluded. In a later analysis, HLA-associated TCR beta chains were found to be more clonally expanded and to have lower generation probabilities than equally common non-associated chains. Three of the identified cytomegalovirus-associated TCR beta chains were confirmed in vitro to be specific for cytomegalovirus antigens. An association between a missense DCLRE1C variant and V-gene and J-gene trimming of TCR beta chains was found in a later genetic analysis and replicated in an independent cohort. Sequencing depth was assumed to be roughly uniform across donors in the presence/absence analyses, though that assumption may not hold. Linkage disequilibrium might explain the correlated functional status among segregating V segments, but an unknown experimental factor could not be ruled out. A further reported finding was that TCR beta sequences accurately predicted the HLA-A and HLA-B alleles for most subjects in the first cohort. While some public TCRs were present in many individuals, most TCR sequences turned up only very rarely across donors. For the cohort, immune exposure information was limited to CMV serostatus. Strong co-occurrence of HLA alleles, especially DR and DQ, made assigning TCR associations to individual alleles difficult. The study listed approximately 160 TCR beta chains as associated with cytomegalovirus. A later analysis found that most CMV-associated TCR beta chains appeared HLA-restricted, with HLA associations seemingly driven largely by CMV exposure.

The cohort was made up of approximately 700 healthy bone marrow donors. At the time of sampling, all cohort members were nominally healthy, though unrecorded immune exposures were likely present. The donor tested CMV seropositive, placing the donor among the 289 seropositive members of the cohort. A peripheral blood sample was collected from each donor, and TCR beta sequencing was performed on peripheral blood mononuclear cells. Genomic DNA was extracted from the blood cell samples with the Qiagen DNeasy Blood Extraction Kit. Library preparation was by the immunoSEQ multiplex PCR assay. The multiplex PCR relied on a mix of 60 forward primers for TCR Vbeta segments and 13 reverse primers for TCR Jbeta segments. Amplification of the CDR3 region of rearranged TCR beta genes was performed with a multiplex PCR assay on genomic DNA. On the Illumina HiSeq System, the amplified TCR beta libraries were sequenced as 87-base-pair reads. The paper's data handling went like this. A later analysis counted approximately 84 million unique TCR beta chains across the 600 to 850 repertoires, and roughly 10 million of these chains were shared by at least two donors. To remove PCR and sequencing errors, raw reads were error-corrected and collapsed into unique sequences using a nearest-neighbor algorithm that merged closely related sequences. CDR3 sequences were aligned to IMGT reference sequences to assign V, D and J gene segments. For a sequence to be retained, a match of at least six nucleotides to both a V gene segment and a J gene segment was required. Rearrangements were called productive when the CDR3 lacked stop codons and stayed in frame with V and J; all others were non-productive. Following IMGT convention, CDR3 was defined as the stretch from the second conserved V-encoded cysteine to the conserved J-encoded phenylalanine. Sequences without an unambiguous match to a single V gene segment were excluded from the earlier analysis of about 600 of the donors. An earlier analysis of a few hundred of the donors called V segments functional above 56.7% productive rearrangements and segregating when the between-donor standard deviation exceeded 5%. To diagnose cytomegalovirus status from the catalog of TCR beta chain sequences, a statistical classification framework was built. In a later analysis, V and J genes were assigned by comparing TCR nucleotide sequences against IMGT/GENE-DB human TR gene sequences. Using the TCRdist pipeline, a later analysis assigned CDR3 sequences along with most-parsimonious VDJ recombination scenarios. A later analysis defined each TCR beta chain by its CDR3 amino acid sequence plus V-gene family, and excluded reads lacking a unique V-gene family. A later analysis removed 592 highly shared, low-generation-probability nucleotide sequences to deal with suspected cross-contamination and a sequencing artifact. In a later analysis, a clonal expansion index for each public chain was calculated from normalized within-repertoire ranks of inferred template counts. A later analysis computed generation probabilities with a VDJ recombination model fitted to out-of-frame rearrangements, and checked the results against IGoR. In a later analysis, TCR-TCR, TCR-HLA and TCR-CMV co-occurrence was scored with hypergeometric tests, and a repertoire-size bias correction was applied to TCR pairs. A later analysis estimated false discovery rates by permuting HLA or CMV assignments 20 times. A later analysis grouped co-occurring TCRs with DBSCAN, adding TCRdist sequence similarity when clustering within HLA-allele-positive subsets. Co-occurrence clustering excluded repertoires with fewer than 30,000 or more than 120,000 public chains, plus five with anomalous nucleotide sharing. Here the immuneACCESS table is served through TCRdb, limited to in-frame sequences with V and J called. Missing clones are a known gap in these copies; in checked studies unresolved V genes cover under half, and the rest lacks a known reason. That table supplies the V and J calls and clone size; D and trimming were determined from the DNA. The sample profile shows under 250,000 clones; about 80% of them were found once. The ten largest clonotypes hold less than 8.5% of the sample.

The sequencing input was PBMCs. The sequence joins TRBV2 to TRBJ2-7, with TRBD2 matching 8 junction bases. The source of this sequence is a woman aged 55-69 years in good health and CMV-seropositive. The CDR3 sequence is CASSDLGSGNRGNEQYF. The DNA reads TGTGCCAGCAGTGACCTTGGTAGCGGGAACCGGGGAAACGAGCAGTACTTC.